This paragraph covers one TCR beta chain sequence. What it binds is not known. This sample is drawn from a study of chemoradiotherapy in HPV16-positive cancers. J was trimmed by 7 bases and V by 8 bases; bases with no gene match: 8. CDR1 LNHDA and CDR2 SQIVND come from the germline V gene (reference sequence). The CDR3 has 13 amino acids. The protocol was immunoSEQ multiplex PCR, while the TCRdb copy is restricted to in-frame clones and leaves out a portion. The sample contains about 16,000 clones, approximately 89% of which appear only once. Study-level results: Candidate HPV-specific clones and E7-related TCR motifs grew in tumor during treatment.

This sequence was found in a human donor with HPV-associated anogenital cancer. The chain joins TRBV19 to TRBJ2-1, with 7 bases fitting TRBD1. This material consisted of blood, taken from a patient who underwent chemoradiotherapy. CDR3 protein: CASGRGTVNEQFF. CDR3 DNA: TGTGCCAGTGGGCGTGGGACAGTTAATGAGCAGTTCTTC. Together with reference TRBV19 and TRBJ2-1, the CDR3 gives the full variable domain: DGGITQSPKYLFRKEGQNVTLSCEQNLNHDAMYWYRQDPGQGLRLIYYSQIVNDFQKGDIAEGYSVSREKKESFPLTVTSAQKNPTAFYLCASGRGTVNEQFFGPGTRLTVL.